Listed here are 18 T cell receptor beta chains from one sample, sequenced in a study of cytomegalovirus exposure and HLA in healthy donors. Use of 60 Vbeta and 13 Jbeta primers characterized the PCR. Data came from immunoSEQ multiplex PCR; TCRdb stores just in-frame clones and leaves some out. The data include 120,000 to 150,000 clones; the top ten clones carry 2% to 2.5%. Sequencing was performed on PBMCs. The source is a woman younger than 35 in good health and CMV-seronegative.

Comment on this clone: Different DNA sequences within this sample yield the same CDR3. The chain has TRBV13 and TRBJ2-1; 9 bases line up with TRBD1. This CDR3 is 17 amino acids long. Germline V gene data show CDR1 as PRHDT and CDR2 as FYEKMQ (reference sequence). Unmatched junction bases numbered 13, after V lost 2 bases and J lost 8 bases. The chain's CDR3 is CASSLKGTGQLQDEQFF. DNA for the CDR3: TGTGCCAGCAGCTTAAAGGGGACAGGGCAGCTCCAGGATGAGCAGTTCTTC.

The CDR3 coding sequence is TGTGCCAGCAGTGGCTGGGACAGTAGTTGGAGCACCGGGGAGCTGTTTTTT. Translating it yields CASSGWDSSWSTGELFF. The chain uses TRBV2 and TRBJ2-2; 7 positions match TRBD1. Per the germline V gene, CDR1 is SNHLY and CDR2 is FYNNEI. The trim removed 4 bases at V and 4 bases at J, leaving 12 bases unmatched. The CDR3 sequence is 17 residues long.

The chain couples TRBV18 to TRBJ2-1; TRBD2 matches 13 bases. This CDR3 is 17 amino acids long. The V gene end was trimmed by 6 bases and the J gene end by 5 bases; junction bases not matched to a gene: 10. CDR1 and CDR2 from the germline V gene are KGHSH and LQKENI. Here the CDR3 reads CASSLLGGLAGNNEQFF. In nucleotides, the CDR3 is TGTGCCAGCTCGCTCCTGGGGGGACTAGCGGGAAACAATGAGCAGTTCTTC.

CDR3 sequence: CATSRDLASGTEGVEQFF. The CDR3 region has the DNA TGTGCCACCAGCAGAGATTTGGCTAGCGGGACCGAGGGCGTTGAGCAGTTCTTC. The gene calls are TRBV15 and TRBJ2-1; 9 bases line up with TRBD2. Germline V gene lookup returns CDR1 LNHNV and CDR2 YYDKDF (reference sequence). CDR3 length: 18 residues. J lost 9 bases, V lost 0 bases, and 15 bases had no gene match.

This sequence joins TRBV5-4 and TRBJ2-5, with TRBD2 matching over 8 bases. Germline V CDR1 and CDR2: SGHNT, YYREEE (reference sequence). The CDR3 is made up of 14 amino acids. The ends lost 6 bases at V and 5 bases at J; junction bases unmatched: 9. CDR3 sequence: CASNTRAGVETQYF. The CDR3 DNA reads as TGTGCCAGCAACACTCGAGCGGGAGTTGAGACCCAGTACTTC.

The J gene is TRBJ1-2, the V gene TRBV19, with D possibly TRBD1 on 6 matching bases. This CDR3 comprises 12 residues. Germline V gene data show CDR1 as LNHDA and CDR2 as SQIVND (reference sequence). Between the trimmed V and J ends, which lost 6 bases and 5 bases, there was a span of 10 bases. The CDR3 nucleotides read TGTGCCAGTAGGGACAGACCTTATGGCTACACCTTC. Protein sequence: CASRDRPYGYTF.

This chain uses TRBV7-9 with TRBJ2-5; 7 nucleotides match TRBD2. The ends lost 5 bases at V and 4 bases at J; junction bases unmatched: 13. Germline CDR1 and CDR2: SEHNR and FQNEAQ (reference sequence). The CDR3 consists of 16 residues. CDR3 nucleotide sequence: TGTGCCAGCAGCCCCGGGGACTACCAGGGACGAGAGACCCAGTACTTC. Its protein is CASSPGDYQGRETQYF.

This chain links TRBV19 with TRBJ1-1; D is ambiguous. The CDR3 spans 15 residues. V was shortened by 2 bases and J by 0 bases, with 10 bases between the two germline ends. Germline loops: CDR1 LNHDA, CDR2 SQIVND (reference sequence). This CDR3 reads CASSIPTELNTEAFF. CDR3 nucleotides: TGTGCCAGTAGTATACCAACAGAACTGAACACTGAAGCTTTCTTT.

DNA for the CDR3: TGTGCCATTTTTTCCCCGGACAGGGGTTTTGAAGCTTTCTTT. Its protein product is CAIFSPDRGFEAFF. The rearrangement uses TRBV6-1 and TRBJ1-1; 9 bases match TRBD1. The trim removed 10 bases at V and 7 bases at J, leaving 13 bases unmatched. From germline, CDR1 is MNHNS and CDR2 SASEGT. CDR3 length equals 14 residues.

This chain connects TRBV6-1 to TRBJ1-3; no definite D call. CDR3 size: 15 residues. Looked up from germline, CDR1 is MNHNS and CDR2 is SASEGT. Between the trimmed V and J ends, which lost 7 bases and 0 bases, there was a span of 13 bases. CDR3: CASNVGGSSGNTIYF. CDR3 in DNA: TGTGCCAGCAACGTCGGAGGTAGCTCTGGAAACACCATATATTTT.

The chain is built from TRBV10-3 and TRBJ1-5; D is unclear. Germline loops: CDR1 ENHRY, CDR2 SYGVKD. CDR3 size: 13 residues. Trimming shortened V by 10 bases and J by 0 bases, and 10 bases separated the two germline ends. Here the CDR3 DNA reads TGTGCCACCGTACAAGATAGCAATCAGCCCCAGCATTTT. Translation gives CATVQDSNQPQHF.

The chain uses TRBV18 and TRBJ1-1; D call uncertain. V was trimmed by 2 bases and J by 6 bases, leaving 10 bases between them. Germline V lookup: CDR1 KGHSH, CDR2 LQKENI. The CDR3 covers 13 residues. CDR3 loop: CASSPSSPAEAFF. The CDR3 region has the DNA TGTGCCAGCTCACCATCGTCTCCGGCTGAAGCTTTCTTT.

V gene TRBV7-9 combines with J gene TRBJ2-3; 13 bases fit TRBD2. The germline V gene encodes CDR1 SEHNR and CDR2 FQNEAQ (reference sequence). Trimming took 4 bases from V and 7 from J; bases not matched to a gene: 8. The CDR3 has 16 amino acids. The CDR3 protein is CASSYYGGLAGHTQYF. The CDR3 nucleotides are TGTGCCAGCAGCTATTACGGGGGACTAGCGGGACATACGCAGTATTTT. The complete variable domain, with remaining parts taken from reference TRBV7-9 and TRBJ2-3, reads DTGVSQNPRHKITKRGQNVTFRCDPISEHNRLYWYRQTLGQGPEFLTYFQNEAQLEKSRLLSDRFSAERPKGSFSTLEIQRTEQGDSAMYLCASSYYGGLAGHTQYFGPGTRLTVL.

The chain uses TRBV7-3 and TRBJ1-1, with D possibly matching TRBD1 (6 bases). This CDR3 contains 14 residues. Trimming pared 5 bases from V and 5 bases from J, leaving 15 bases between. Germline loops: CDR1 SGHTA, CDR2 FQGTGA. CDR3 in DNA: TGTGCCAGCAGCGCTAGTTCAGGGGTTACTGAAGCTTTCTTT. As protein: CASSASSGVTEAFF.

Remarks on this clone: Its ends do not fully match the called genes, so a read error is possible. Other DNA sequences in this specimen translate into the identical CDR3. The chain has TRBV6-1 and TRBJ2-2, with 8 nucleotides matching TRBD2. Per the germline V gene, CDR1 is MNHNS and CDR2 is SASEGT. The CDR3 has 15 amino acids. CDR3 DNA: TGTGCCAGCATCCCAGCGGGAGAAGTCACCGGGGAGCTGTTCTTT. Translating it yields CASIPAGEVTGELFF.

CDR3 sequence (DNA): TGTGCCAGCACCCCCTATGTGGGGCAGTACACCGGGGAGCTGTTTTTT. Amino acid sequence: CASTPYVGQYTGELFF. The chain carries TRBV11-2 and TRBJ2-2; D possibly corresponds to TRBD1 (5 bases). Trimming took off 7 bases at V and 3 bases at J, with 18 bases between the two ends. The CDR3 is 16 amino acids. In germline, CDR1 is SGHAT, CDR2 FQNNGV. Full variable domain (missing parts from reference TRBV11-2 and TRBJ2-2): EAGVAQSPRYKIIEKRQSVAFWCNPISGHATLYWYQQILGQGPKLLIQFQNNGVVDDSQLPKDRFSAERLKGVDSTLKIQPAKLEDSAVYLCASTPYVGQYTGELFFGEGSRLTVL.

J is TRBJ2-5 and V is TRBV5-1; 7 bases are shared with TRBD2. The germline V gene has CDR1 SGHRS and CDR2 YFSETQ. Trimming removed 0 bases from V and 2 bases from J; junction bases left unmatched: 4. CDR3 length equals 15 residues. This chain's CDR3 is CASSLASGTQETQYF. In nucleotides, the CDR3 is TGCGCCAGCAGCTTGGCTAGCGGAACACAAGAGACCCAGTACTTC.

In DNA form, the CDR3 reads TGTGCCGTCCGACTAGCGGGAGTGTACGAGCAGTACTTC. This translates into CAVRLAGVYEQYF. The chain carries TRBV2 and TRBJ2-7, with 12 nucleotides matching TRBD2. J gave up 4 bases and V 11 bases, and 6 bases lay outside the gene matches. This CDR3 is built from 13 residues. Germline V gene data show CDR1 as SNHLY and CDR2 as FYNNEI.